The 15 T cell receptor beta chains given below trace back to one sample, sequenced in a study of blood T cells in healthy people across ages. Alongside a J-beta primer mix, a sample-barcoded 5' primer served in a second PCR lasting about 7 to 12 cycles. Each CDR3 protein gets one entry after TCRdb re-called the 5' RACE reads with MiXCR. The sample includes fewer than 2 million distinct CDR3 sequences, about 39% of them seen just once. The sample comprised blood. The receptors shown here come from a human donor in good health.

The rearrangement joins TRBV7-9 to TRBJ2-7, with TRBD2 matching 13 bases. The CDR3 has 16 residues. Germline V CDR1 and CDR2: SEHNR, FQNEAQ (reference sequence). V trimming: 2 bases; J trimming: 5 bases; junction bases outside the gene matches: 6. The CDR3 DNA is TGTGCCAGCAGCTTAACTAGCGGGGGGGCCGGGGACGAGCAGTACTTC. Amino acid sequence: CASSLTSGGAGDEQYF.

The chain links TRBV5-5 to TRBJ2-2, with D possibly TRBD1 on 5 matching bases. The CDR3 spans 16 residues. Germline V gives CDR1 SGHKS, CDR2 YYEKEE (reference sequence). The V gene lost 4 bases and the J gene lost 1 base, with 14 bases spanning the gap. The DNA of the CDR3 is TGTGCCAGCAGCCGAGGACACCTCGTGAACACCGGGGAGCTGTTTTTT. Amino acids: CASSRGHLVNTGELFF.

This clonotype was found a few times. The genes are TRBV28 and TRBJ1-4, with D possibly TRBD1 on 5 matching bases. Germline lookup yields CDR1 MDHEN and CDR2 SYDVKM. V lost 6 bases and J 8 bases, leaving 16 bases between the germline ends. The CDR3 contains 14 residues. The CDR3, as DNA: TGTGCCAGCAGCACCACAGGTTTTCGAGAAAAACTGTTTTTT. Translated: CASSTTGFREKLFF. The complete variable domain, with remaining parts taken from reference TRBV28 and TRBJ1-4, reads DVKVTQSSRYLVKRTGEKVFLECVQDMDHENMFWYRQDPGLGLRLIYFSYDVKMKEKGDIPEGYSVSREKKERFSLILESASTNQTSMYLCASSTTGFREKLFFGSGTQLSVL.

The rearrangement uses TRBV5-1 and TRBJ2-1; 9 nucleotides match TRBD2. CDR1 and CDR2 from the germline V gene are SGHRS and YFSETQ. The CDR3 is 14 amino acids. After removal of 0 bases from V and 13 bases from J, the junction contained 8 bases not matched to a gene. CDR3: CASSLGLAEESQFF. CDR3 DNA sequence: TGCGCCAGCAGCTTGGGACTAGCGGAAGAGTCCCAGTTCTTC.

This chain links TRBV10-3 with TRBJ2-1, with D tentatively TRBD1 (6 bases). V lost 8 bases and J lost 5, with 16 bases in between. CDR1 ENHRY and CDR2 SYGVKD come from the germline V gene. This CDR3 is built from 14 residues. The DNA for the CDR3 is TGTGCCATCTGGTCCGGGACACTTAACAATGAGCAGTTCTTC. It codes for CAIWSGTLNNEQFF.

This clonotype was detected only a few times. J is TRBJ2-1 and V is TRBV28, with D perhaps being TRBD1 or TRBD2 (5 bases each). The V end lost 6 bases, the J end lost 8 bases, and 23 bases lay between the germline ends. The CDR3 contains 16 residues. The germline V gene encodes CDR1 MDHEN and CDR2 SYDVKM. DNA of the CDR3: TGTGCCAGCAGGGTCTCTTCCGGGACGGGGAAGTATGAGCAGTTCTTC. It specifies CASRVSSGTGKYEQFF.

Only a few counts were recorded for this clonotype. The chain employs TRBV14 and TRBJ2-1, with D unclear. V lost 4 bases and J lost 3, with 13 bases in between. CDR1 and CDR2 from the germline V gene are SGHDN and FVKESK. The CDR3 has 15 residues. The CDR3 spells CASSPQPGYYNEQFF. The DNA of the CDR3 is TGTGCCAGCAGCCCTCAACCGGGTTACTACAATGAGCAGTTCTTC.

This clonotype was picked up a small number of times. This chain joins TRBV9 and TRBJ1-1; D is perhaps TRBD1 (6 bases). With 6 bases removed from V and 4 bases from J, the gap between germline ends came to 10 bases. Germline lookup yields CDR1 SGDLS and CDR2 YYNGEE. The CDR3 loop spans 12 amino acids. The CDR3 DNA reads TGTGCCAGCACCGACAGGCCCACTGAAGCTTTCTTT. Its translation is CASTDRPTEAFF.

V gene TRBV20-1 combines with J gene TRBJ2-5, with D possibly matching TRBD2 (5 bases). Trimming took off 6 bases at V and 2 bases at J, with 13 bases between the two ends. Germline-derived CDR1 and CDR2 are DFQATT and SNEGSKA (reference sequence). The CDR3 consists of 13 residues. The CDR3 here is CSATSSTQETQYF. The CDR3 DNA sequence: TGCAGTGCAACTTCTAGCACTCAAGAGACCCAGTACTTC.

CDR3 sequence (DNA): TGTGCCAGCAGTTTAGTGTTAGATAATTCACCCCTCCACTTT. Encoded protein: CASSLVLDNSPLHF. V usage is TRBV12-3 or TRBV12-4 and J usage is TRBJ1-6; D remains unclear. Trimming removed 1 base at V and 5 bases at J, with 6 bases between. This CDR3 spans 14 amino acids.

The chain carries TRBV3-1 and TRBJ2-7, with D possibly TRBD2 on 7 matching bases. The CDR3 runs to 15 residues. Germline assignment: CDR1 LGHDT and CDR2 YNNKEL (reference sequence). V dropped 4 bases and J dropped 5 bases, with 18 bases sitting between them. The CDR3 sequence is CASSPERGGIHEQYF. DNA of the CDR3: TGTGCCAGCAGCCCCGAAAGGGGGGGCATCCACGAGCAGTACTTC.

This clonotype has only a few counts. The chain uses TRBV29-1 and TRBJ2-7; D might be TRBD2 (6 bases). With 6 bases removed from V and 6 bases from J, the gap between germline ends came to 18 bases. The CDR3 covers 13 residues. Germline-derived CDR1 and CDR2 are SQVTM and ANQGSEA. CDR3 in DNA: TGCAGCGTCCAACGGGCCTCGGAGGGCGAGCAGTACTTC. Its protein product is CSVQRASEGEQYF.

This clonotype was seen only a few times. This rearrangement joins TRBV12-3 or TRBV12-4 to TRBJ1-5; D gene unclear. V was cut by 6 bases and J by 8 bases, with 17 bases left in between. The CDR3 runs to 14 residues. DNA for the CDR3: TGTGCCAGCAGCGCGGATGGCGCGATAGAGCCCCAGCATTTT. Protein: CASSADGAIEPQHF.

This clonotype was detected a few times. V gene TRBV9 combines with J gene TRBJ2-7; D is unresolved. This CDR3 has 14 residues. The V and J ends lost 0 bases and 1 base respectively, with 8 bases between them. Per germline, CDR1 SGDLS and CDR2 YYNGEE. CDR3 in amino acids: CASSVGIGSYEQYF. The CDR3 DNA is TGTGCCAGCAGCGTAGGGATAGGTTCCTACGAGCAGTACTTC.

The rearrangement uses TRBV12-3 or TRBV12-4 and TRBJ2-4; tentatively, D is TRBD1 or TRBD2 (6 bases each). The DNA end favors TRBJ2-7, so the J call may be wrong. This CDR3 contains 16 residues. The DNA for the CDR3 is TGTGCCAGCAGTTTAATGGAGGGGGGCCTCCCCTACGAGCAGTACTTC. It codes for CASSLMEGGLPYEQYF.